Each of the 29 T cell receptor beta chains below was sequenced from the same sample in a study of OX40 agonist ivuxolimab in advanced cancers. Measured with immunoSEQ multiplex PCR; TCRdb has only the in-frame clones, and not every one. Of nearly 70,000 clones listed, 70% to 90% are singletons. The specimen was CD4+ or CD8+ T cells sorted from blood, collected in a trial of the OX40 agonist ivuxolimab. The receptors shown here come from an adult with an advanced solid tumor such as melanoma, head and neck, liver or kidney cancer.

The V and J genes are TRBV6-1 and TRBJ2-4; TRBD1 aligns across 8 bases. The CDR3 sequence is 13 residues long. Trimming at V came to 6 bases and at J to 12 bases, leaving 10 bases not matched to a gene. Germline V gives CDR1 MNHNS, CDR2 SASEGT. The DNA for the CDR3 is TGTGCCAGCAGGTACGACAGGGGAAAGGGTCAGTACTTC. It specifies CASRYDRGKGQYF.

This clone was seen only a few times. This chain joins TRBV2 and TRBJ2-5, with 9 bases that match TRBD1. The junction had 9 bases not matched to a gene; V was cut back by 2 bases and J by 5 bases. This CDR3 contains 16 residues. Germline V lookup: CDR1 SNHLY, CDR2 FYNNEI. The CDR3 region is CASSEKQGARRETQYF. The CDR3 coding sequence is TGTGCCAGCAGTGAAAAACAGGGGGCGCGTAGGGAGACCCAGTACTTC.

The chain couples TRBV5-1 to TRBJ2-2, with D tentatively TRBD1 or TRBD2 (5 bases each). Germline-derived CDR1 and CDR2 are SGHRS and YFSETQ. The CDR3 covers 14 residues. V gave up 4 bases and J gave up 9 bases, with 16 bases separating them. Written as DNA, the CDR3 is TGCGCCAGCAGCCATGGGACCCTGAGCTGGGAGCTGTTTTTT. Its protein product is CASSHGTLSWELFF.

This chain uses TRBV29-1 with TRBJ2-5; the D gene is possibly TRBD2 (7 bases). Germline lookup yields CDR1 SQVTM and CDR2 ANQGSEA. The germline V and J ends were trimmed by 6 bases and 5 bases, with 13 bases remaining between them. The CDR3 covers 12 residues. In nucleotides, the CDR3 is TGCAGCGTAACACAGGGAGGGGAGACCCAGTACTTC. Amino acids: CSVTQGGETQYF.

The rearrangement uses TRBV5-1 and TRBJ2-5; D might be TRBD1 (6 bases). Trimming shortened V by 5 bases and J by 2 bases, and 16 bases separated the two germline ends. The CDR3 spans 15 residues. Germline lookup yields CDR1 SGHRS and CDR2 YFSETQ. The DNA for the CDR3 is TGCGCCAGCAGGCCAAACGGACAGCAACAAGAGACCCAGTACTTC. It specifies CASRPNGQQQETQYF.

This chain joins TRBV7-2 and TRBJ1-4; 10 nucleotides line up with TRBD1. From germline, CDR1 is SGHTA and CDR2 FQGNSA. The J segment lost 8 bases and the V segment lost 5 bases, leaving 5 bases of the junction unmatched. This CDR3 contains 14 residues. The DNA for the CDR3 is TGTGCCAGCAGCCCCGGGACAGGGGACGAAAAACTGTTTTTT. It specifies CASSPGTGDEKLFF.

The V and J genes are TRBV5-1 and TRBJ2-5; 8 nucleotides agree with TRBD2. Germline trimming cut 4 bases from V and 10 bases from J; bases unmatched to any gene: 6. Germline V lookup: CDR1 SGHRS, CDR2 YFSETQ. The CDR3 is 12 amino acids. CDR3 region: CASSATREGQYF. Written as DNA, the CDR3 is TGCGCCAGCAGCGCGACCCGGGAGGGCCAGTACTTC.

This rearrangement joins TRBV4-2 to TRBJ2-3; D remains unclear. Germline V gene sequence: CDR1 LGHNA, CDR2 YNFKEQ. The CDR3 length is 14 residues. The ends were cut back, 1 base at V and 2 bases at J, with 7 bases in the middle. Here the CDR3 reads CASSQGAATDTQYF. Written as DNA, the CDR3 is TGTGCCAGCAGCCAAGGGGCAGCCACAGATACGCAGTATTTT.

In DNA, the CDR3 is TGTGCCAGCAAGGCTTTTCCCCAGGGTCGCACCGGGGAGCTGTTTTTT. Translation gives CASKAFPQGRTGELFF. This chain uses TRBV2 with TRBJ2-2, with D perhaps matching TRBD1 (5 bases). Deletions cut 7 bases from V and 4 bases from J, with 19 bases between. Per germline, CDR1 SNHLY and CDR2 FYNNEI. CDR3 length equals 16 residues.

The chain uses TRBV4-1 and TRBJ1-5; D gene unclear. The length of the CDR3 is 14 residues. The V end lost 1 base, the J end lost 7 bases, and 11 bases lay between the germline ends. The germline V gene has CDR1 MGHRA and CDR2 YSYEKL. The CDR3 region has the DNA TGCGCCAGCAGCCAAGGCCGATTGGAACAGCCCCAGCATTTT. The encoded protein is CASSQGRLEQPQHF.

This chain connects TRBV7-2 to TRBJ1-4; the D is unclear. The CDR3 contains 14 residues. With 5 bases removed from V and 0 bases from J, the gap between germline ends came to 7 bases. The germline gives CDR1 SGHTA, CDR2 FQGNSA. Here the CDR3 reads CASSRLATNEKLFF. Here the CDR3 DNA reads TGTGCCAGCAGCAGACTGGCAACTAATGAAAAACTGTTTTTT. Complete variable domain (other parts from reference TRBV7-2 and TRBJ1-4): GAGVSQSPSNKVTEKGKDVELRCDPISGHTALYWYRQSLGQGLEFLIYFQGNSAPDKSGLPSDRFSAERTGGSVSTLTIQRTQQEDSAVYLCASSRLATNEKLFFGSGTQLSVL.

CDR3 nucleotide sequence: TGTGCCATCAGGGAGGCAGATACGCAGTATTTT. This encodes CAIREADTQYF. V and J are TRBV10-3 and TRBJ2-3; the D gene is possibly TRBD2 (5 bases). Germline-derived CDR1 and CDR2 are ENHRY and SYGVKD. There are 11 residues in the CDR3. Trimming left V 6 bases short and J 4 bases short, with 5 bases between.

This chain connects TRBV11-3 to TRBJ2-2; 8 bases match TRBD1. CDR1 is SGHNT and CDR2 is YENEEA in the germline V gene. The CDR3 runs to 16 residues. Trimming took 5 bases from V and 7 from J; bases not matched to a gene: 12. The CDR3 sequence: CASSPGQDRAGGELFF. The CDR3 nucleotides read TGTGCCAGCAGCCCAGGACAGGACAGGGCGGGCGGGGAGCTGTTTTTT.

The chain couples TRBV6-5 to TRBJ1-2; perhaps TRBD1 as D (5 bases). Trimming took 4 bases from V and 4 from J, leaving 13 bases between them. The CDR3 covers 14 residues. The germline gives CDR1 MNHEY, CDR2 SVGAGI. This chain's CDR3 is CASSSTGGPYGYTF. The CDR3 DNA sequence: TGTGCCAGCAGTTCAACAGGTGGGCCCTATGGCTACACCTTC.

This chain uses TRBV27 with TRBJ2-1; weak D call: TRBD1 (5 bases). The CDR3 has 14 amino acids. The V end was cut by 4 bases, the J end by 7 bases, with 14 bases between. Germline V gene sequence: CDR1 MNHEY, CDR2 SMNVEV (reference sequence). This chain's CDR3 is CASSWRQRGNEQFF. For the CDR3, the DNA is TGTGCCAGCAGTTGGCGACAGCGAGGTAATGAGCAGTTCTTC.

The chain joins TRBV28 to TRBJ1-3; possible D gene TRBD1, 6 bases. CDR3 length: 11 amino acids. Germline lookup yields CDR1 MDHEN and CDR2 SYDVKM. Trimming shortened V by 8 bases and J by 9 bases, and 11 bases separated the two germline ends. The CDR3 region is CASHEGGTIYF. DNA for the CDR3: TGTGCCAGCCACGAAGGGGGCACCATATATTTT.

V is TRBV18 and J is TRBJ2-7; the match to TRBD2 covers 8 bases. The V and J ends lost 2 bases and 4 bases, in that order; junction bases with no gene match: 7. The CDR3 sequence is 15 residues long. CDR1 KGHSH and CDR2 LQKENI come from the germline V gene. This CDR3 reads CASSPFLAGGYEQYF. DNA of the CDR3: TGTGCCAGCTCACCATTTCTAGCGGGCGGATACGAGCAGTACTTC.

The rearrangement links TRBV5-1 to TRBJ1-1; D gene ambiguous. CDR1 and CDR2 from the germline V gene are SGHRS and YFSETQ. Trimming took off 4 bases at V and 4 bases at J, with 8 bases between the two ends. The CDR3 is made up of 12 amino acids. CDR3 in DNA: TGCGCCAGCAGCCCGGACGGCACTGAAGCTTTCTTT. It is translated as CASSPDGTEAFF.

This clone was seen a few times. J is TRBJ1-6 and V is TRBV2; D perhaps matches TRBD1 (5 bases). CDR1 and CDR2 from the germline V gene are SNHLY and FYNNEI. This CDR3 region has 15 residues. The V end lost 8 bases, the J end lost 6 bases, and 17 bases lay between the germline ends. CDR3 in amino acids: CASRTGTSPNSPLHF. The DNA of the CDR3 is TGTGCCAGCCGCACCGGGACTAGCCCTAATTCACCCCTCCACTTT.

This sequence joins TRBV10-2 and TRBJ2-5; possible D gene TRBD2, 5 bases. The CDR3 totals 13 residues. Germline V gene data show CDR1 as WSHSY and CDR2 as SAAADI. Trimming stripped 0 bases from V and 5 bases from J, with 7 bases between. This CDR3 reads CASSESRGETQYF. CDR3 nucleotide sequence: TGCGCCAGCAGTGAGTCGAGAGGGGAGACCCAGTACTTC.

The rearrangement links TRBV2 to TRBJ2-1; D may match TRBD1 or TRBD2 (5 bases each). This CDR3 contains 13 residues. With 8 bases removed from V and 2 bases from J, the gap between germline ends came to 10 bases. Germline V CDR1 and CDR2: SNHLY, FYNNEI. The CDR3 bases are TGTGCCAGCTTGGGACCTACCTACAATGAGCAGTTCTTC. Translation gives CASLGPTYNEQFF. Full variable domain (missing parts from reference TRBV2 and TRBJ2-1): EPEVTQTPSHQVTQMGQEVILRCVPISNHLYFYWYRQILGQKVEFLVSFYNNEISEKSEIFDDQFSVERPDGSNFTLKIRSTKLEDSAMYFCASLGPTYNEQFFGPGTRLTVL.

The chain couples TRBV25-1 to TRBJ2-4; TRBD1 matches 8 bases. There are 16 residues in the CDR3. Germline V CDR1 and CDR2: MGHDK, SYGVNS. The junction had 4 bases not matched to a gene; V was cut back by 3 bases and J by 0 bases. The CDR3 here is CASSETGAKAKNIQYF. Here the CDR3 DNA reads TGTGCCAGCAGTGAGACAGGGGCCAAAGCCAAAAACATTCAGTACTTC.

The chain carries TRBV6-6 and TRBJ2-1; 8 bases line up with TRBD2. The CDR3 sequence is 15 residues long. CDR1 and CDR2 (germline): MNHNY, SVGAGI (reference sequence). The V gene end was trimmed by 4 bases and the J gene end by 2 bases; junction bases not matched to a gene: 4. The CDR3 region is CASSSGGGAYNEQFF. The CDR3 DNA reads TGTGCCAGCAGTTCCGGGGGGGGCGCCTACAATGAGCAGTTCTTC.

In regard to this clone: The junction departs from germline at one end; a sequencing error may be responsible. The rearrangement joins TRBV14 to TRBJ2-1, with D perhaps assigned TRBD1 or TRBD2 (6 bases each). Germline CDR1 reads SGHDN; CDR2 reads FVKESK. The CDR3 sequence is 17 residues long. The CDR3 is CASSQRGRMSSYNEQLF. The CDR3 coding sequence is TGTGCCAGCAGCCAGAGGGGGAGGATGAGCTCCTACAATGAGCAGCTCTTC. Full variable domain (rest looked up from reference TRBV14 and TRBJ2-1): EAGVTQFPSHSVIEKGQTVTLRCDPISGHDNLYWYRRVMGKEIKFLLHFVKESKQDESGMPNNRFLAERTGGTYSTLKVQPAELEDSGVYFCASSQRGRMSSYNEQLFGPGTRLTVL.

The chain links TRBV7-9 to TRBJ1-4; the match to TRBD1 covers 7 bases. With 1 base clipped from V and 7 bases from J, the junction kept 6 bases outside the gene matches. Germline CDR1 and CDR2: SEHNR and FQNEAQ (reference sequence). The CDR3 covers 15 residues. DNA for the CDR3: TGTGCCAGCAGCTTAGGGACGACAGGGACTGAAAAACTGTTTTTT. It yields the protein CASSLGTTGTEKLFF. The full variable domain, rest sourced from reference TRBV7-9 and TRBJ1-4, is DTGVSQNPRHKITKRGQNVTFRCDPISEHNRLYWYRQTLGQGPEFLTYFQNEAQLEKSRLLSDRFSAERPKGSFSTLEIQRTEQGDSAMYLCASSLGTTGTEKLFFGSGTQLSVL.

The chain combines TRBV15 with TRBJ2-5; 7 nucleotides match TRBD2. V shed 0 bases and J 1 base; nucleotides not matched to a gene: 8. The CDR3 has 17 amino acids. Germline V gene data show CDR1 as LNHNV and CDR2 as YYDKDF (reference sequence). The CDR3 reads CATSRDIGLGTQETQYF. CDR3 DNA: TGTGCCACCAGCAGAGATATCGGACTAGGAACCCAAGAGACCCAGTACTTC.

This sequence joins TRBV7-2 and TRBJ1-2; D possibly corresponds to TRBD1 (5 bases). The V end lost 5 bases, the J end lost 7 bases, and 14 bases lay between the germline ends. The CDR3 totals 13 residues. The germline CDR1 and CDR2 sequences are SGHTA and FQGNSA. CDR3 sequence (DNA): TGTGCCAGCAGCCCACCCCAGGGATTTGGCTACACCTTC. This sequence encodes CASSPPQGFGYTF.

J is TRBJ1-1 and V is TRBV7-2; D might be TRBD1 (5 bases). The CDR3 spans 12 residues. Between the trimmed V and J ends, which lost 5 bases and 11 bases, there was a span of 15 bases. Germline V gives CDR1 SGHTA, CDR2 FQGNSA. The DNA of the CDR3 is TGTGCCAGCAGCCCACAAACGGGGACGGCTTTCTTT. Translating it yields CASSPQTGTAFF.

Concerning this clone: Distinct nucleotide sequences in the sample also encode this CDR3. The chain uses TRBV9 and TRBJ1-1, with D uncertain. This CDR3 comprises 13 residues. Germline-derived CDR1 and CDR2 are SGDLS and YYNGEE. V lost 3 bases and J lost 7, with 13 bases in between. In DNA, the CDR3 is TGTGCCAGCAGCGCAGTGCCGGGAGGTGAAGCTTTCTTT. It yields the protein CASSAVPGGEAFF.